Shown below are 10 T cell receptor beta chains from a single sample sequenced in a study of T cell responses to AZD1222 COVID-19 vaccine. Some clones are missing from TCRdb's copy, which holds only in-frame ones; the method was immunoSEQ multiplex PCR. The table records some 170,000 clones, 90% of them present only once. Here the sequenced sample was peripheral blood, taken 28 days after the second dose of the MenACWY control vaccine. All receptors come from an adult who received the MenACWY meningococcal vaccine as a control.

V is TRBV9 and J is TRBJ2-3; D is possibly TRBD1 (5 bases). Trimming removed 3 bases from V and 0 bases from J, with 14 bases in between. The CDR3 has 16 residues. Germline V CDR1 and CDR2: SGDLS, YYNGEE. The CDR3 sequence: CASSETAIASTDTQYF. In nucleotides, the CDR3 is TGTGCCAGCAGCGAGACAGCCATTGCTAGCACAGATACGCAGTATTTT.

The rearrangement joins TRBV4-3 to TRBJ2-7; 10 bases agree with TRBD2. CDR1 and CDR2 (germline): LGHNA, YSLEER. The CDR3 contains 15 residues. The V gene end was trimmed by 5 bases and the J gene end by 0 bases; junction bases not matched to a gene: 4. The CDR3 bases are TGCGCCAGCAGCGAGACTAGCGGGTCCTCCTACGAGCAGTACTTC. Translation: CASSETSGSSYEQYF.

The V gene is TRBV4-3, the J gene TRBJ2-2; possibly TRBD2 for D (5 bases). Germline V gene lookup returns CDR1 LGHNA and CDR2 YSLEER. The CDR3 has 15 amino acids. Trimming shortened V by 1 base and J by 5 bases, and 11 bases separated the two germline ends. For the CDR3, the DNA is TGCGCCAGCAGCCAAGTTGCTCCGGGGACCGGGGAGCTGTTTTTT. Encoded protein: CASSQVAPGTGELFF.

The rearrangement links TRBV20-1 to TRBJ2-6, with 7 bases lining up with TRBD2. The CDR3 sequence is 17 residues long. V was clipped by 3 bases and J by 0 bases; unmatched bases: 8. CDR1 DFQATT and CDR2 SNEGSKA come from the germline V gene (reference sequence). Here the CDR3 DNA reads TGCAGTGCTAGTGGGCAGCGGGGAAACTCTGGGGCCAACGTCCTGACTTTC. It yields the protein CSASGQRGNSGANVLTF.

The chain uses TRBV7-8 and TRBJ1-1, with 7 bases lining up with TRBD1. The V gene's germline CDR1 is SGHVS and CDR2 FQNEAQ. Trimming cost V 2 bases and J 2 bases; bases outside gene matches: 8. The CDR3 length is 16 residues. This chain's CDR3 is CASSLIGQGVNTEAFF. In DNA form, the CDR3 reads TGTGCCAGCAGCTTAATAGGGCAGGGGGTCAACACTGAAGCTTTCTTT.

The chain links TRBV5-1 to TRBJ2-5; TRBD2 agrees at 8 bases. The junction had 6 bases not matched to a gene; V was cut back by 0 bases and J by 5 bases. The CDR3 consists of 15 residues. Germline CDR1 is SGHRS and CDR2 is YFSETQ. The CDR3 spells CASSLAAGARETQYF. CDR3 nucleotide sequence: TGCGCCAGCAGCTTGGCAGCGGGAGCGAGGGAGACCCAGTACTTC. The complete variable domain, with remaining parts taken from reference TRBV5-1 and TRBJ2-5, reads KAGVTQTPRYLIKTRGQQVTLSCSPISGHRSVSWYQQTPGQGLQFLFEYFSETQRNKGNFPGRFSGRQFSNSRSEMNVSTLELGDSALYLCASSLAAGARETQYFGPGTRLLVL.

The chain recombines TRBV30 with TRBJ2-1; D may be TRBD2 (6 bases). V was trimmed by 5 bases and J by 5 bases, leaving 13 bases between them. This CDR3 spans 13 amino acids. CDR1 and CDR2 (germline): GTSNPN, SVGIG (reference sequence). The CDR3 protein is CAWGTVSHNEQFF. CDR3 DNA sequence: TGTGCCTGGGGGACTGTCAGCCACAATGAGCAGTTCTTC.

The rearrangement joins TRBV7-2 to TRBJ1-5; TRBD1 agrees at 7 bases. Unmatched junction bases numbered 4, after V lost 3 bases and J lost 5 bases. This CDR3 region has 14 residues. Germline lookup yields CDR1 SGHTA and CDR2 FQGNSA. As DNA, the CDR3 is TGTGCCAGCAGCTTTGACAGGGCCGATCAGCCCCAGCATTTT. Its translation is CASSFDRADQPQHF.

V gene TRBV7-9 combines with J gene TRBJ1-2; perhaps TRBD1 as D (6 bases). CDR1 and CDR2 (germline): SEHNR, FQNEAQ (reference sequence). V was pared by 4 bases and J by 5 bases, with 14 bases between. The CDR3 is 14 residues long. Here the CDR3 reads CASSSYRVEYGYTF. DNA for the CDR3: TGTGCCAGCAGCTCCTACAGGGTAGAATATGGCTACACCTTC.

The chain is built from TRBV5-8 and TRBJ2-2; D is uncertain. Trimming left V 5 bases short and J 0 bases short, with 8 bases between. Germline loops: CDR1 SGHTS, CDR2 YDEGEE. The CDR3 contains 14 residues. CDR3 residues: CASRTWANTGELFF. Written as DNA, the CDR3 is TGTGCCAGCAGAACTTGGGCGAACACCGGGGAGCTGTTTTTT.